The clone carrying this T cell receptor (beta chain) was recorded at least ten times. Its antigen is unknown. Between the trimmed V and J ends, which lost 6 bases and 0 bases, there was a span of 16 bases. The CDR3 has 15 amino acids. The germline V gene encodes CDR1 SGHDT and CDR2 YYEEEE. This record belongs to a study of CD8 T cells in ankylosing spondylitis. Study conclusions and caveats: Disease-associated clones were CD8+ and fairly uncommon in peripheral blood. Reports say disease-linked clones showed up significantly more in matched ankylosing spondylitis synovial fluid. Seemingly distinctive of ankylosing spondylitis blood was a TCR beta motif formed by eight highly homologous variants.

5'-RACE, quantitative and with molecular barcodes, yielded the TCR beta libraries. One entry per CDR3 protein, called by TCRdb with MiXCR from the 5' RACE reads. The data show about 130,000 distinct CDR3 sequences, 6% to 8.5% seen once. Material for sequencing was blood, either unsorted or a sorted T cell fraction (not recorded which). This TCR was recovered from a male donor with ankylosing spondylitis or in good health (not recorded which). The J gene is TRBJ2-7, the V gene TRBV5-6; D perhaps matches TRBD1 (6 bases). The CDR3 spells CASTSHGTLSYEQYF. The CDR3 region has the DNA TGTGCCAGCACCTCACATGGGACACTCTCCTACGAGCAGTACTTC. The full variable domain, with the rest looked up from reference TRBV5-6 and TRBJ2-7, is DAGVTQSPTHLIKTRGQQVTLRCSPKSGHDTVSWYQQALGQGPQFIFQYYEEEERQRGNFPDRFSGHQFPNYSSELNVNALLLGDSALYLCASTSHGTLSYEQYFGPGTRLTVT.